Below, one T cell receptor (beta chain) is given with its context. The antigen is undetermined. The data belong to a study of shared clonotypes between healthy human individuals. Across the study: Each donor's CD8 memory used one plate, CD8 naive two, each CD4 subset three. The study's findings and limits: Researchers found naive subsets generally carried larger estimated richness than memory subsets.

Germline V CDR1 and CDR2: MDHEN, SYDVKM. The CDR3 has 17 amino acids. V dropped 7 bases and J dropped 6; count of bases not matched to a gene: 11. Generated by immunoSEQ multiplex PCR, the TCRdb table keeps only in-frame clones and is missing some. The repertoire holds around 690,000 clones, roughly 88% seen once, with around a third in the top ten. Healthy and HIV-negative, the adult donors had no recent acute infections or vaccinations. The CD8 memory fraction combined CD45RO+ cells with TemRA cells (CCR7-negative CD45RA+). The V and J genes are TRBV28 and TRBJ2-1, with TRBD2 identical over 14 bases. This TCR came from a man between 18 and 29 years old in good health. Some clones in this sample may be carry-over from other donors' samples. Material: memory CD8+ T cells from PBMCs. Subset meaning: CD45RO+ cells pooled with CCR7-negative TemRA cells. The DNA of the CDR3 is TGTGCCAGCATTCCTAGACTAGCGGGAGGGCCCTCCAATGAGCAGTTCTTC. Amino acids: CASIPRLAGGPSNEQFF.